These 15 T cell receptor beta chains share one sample of origin, sequenced in a study of shared clonotypes between healthy human individuals. Here immunoSEQ multiplex PCR was the method, and the copy in TCRdb shows in-frame clones only, minus some. This table holds approximately 1,500,000 clones, roughly 96% found once. The sample taken for sequencing was naive CD4+ T cells sorted from blood. As to subset: CD45RA+ positively selected. The receptors derive from a man aged 30 to 45 in good health.

This chain links TRBV5-5 with TRBJ2-1; 14 nucleotides agree with TRBD2. There are 18 residues in the CDR3. V was clipped by 3 bases and J by 5 bases; unmatched bases: 10. Germline CDR1 reads SGHKS; CDR2 reads YYEKEE (reference sequence). This chain's CDR3 is CASSSSGLAGGTNNEQFF. The CDR3 nucleotides are TGTGCCAGCAGCTCGTCCGGACTAGCGGGAGGTACCAACAATGAGCAGTTCTTC.

This chain links TRBV5-6 with TRBJ1-1, with D perhaps matching TRBD1 (5 bases). The CDR3 has 15 amino acids. V shed 1 base and J shed 0 bases, with 10 bases lying between them. CDR1 is SGHDT and CDR2 is YYEEEE in the germline V gene. The CDR3 sequence is CASSLRWGMNTEAFF. In nucleotides, the CDR3 is TGTGCCAGCAGCTTGAGATGGGGGATGAACACTGAAGCTTTCTTT.

The chain's CDR3 is CASSSSGTGEGEQYF. CDR3 nucleotide sequence: TGTGCCAGCAGTTCCTCCGGGACAGGGGAGGGCGAGCAGTACTTC. V and J are TRBV27 and TRBJ2-7; 10 bases are a match to TRBD1. Germline-derived CDR1 and CDR2 are MNHEY and SMNVEV (reference sequence). The V segment lost 4 bases and the J segment 6 bases; nucleotides outside the gene matches: 9. The CDR3 covers 15 residues.

V and J are TRBV5-1 and TRBJ1-2; D is undetermined. Per the germline V gene, CDR1 is SGHRS and CDR2 is YFSETQ. This CDR3 contains 16 residues. Trimming shortened V by 0 bases and J by 1 base, and 13 bases separated the two germline ends. CDR3 sequence: CASSLDSGVINYGYTF. The CDR3 coding sequence is TGCGCCAGCAGCTTGGATTCCGGGGTTATTAACTATGGCTACACCTTC.

V is TRBV21-1 and J is TRBJ2-7; the table gives TRBD1 as D, unverified against the DNA. TRBV21-1 is reported as a pseudogene. CDR3 length: 15 amino acids. In DNA, the CDR3 is TGTGCCCGCCCGTCCGACAGGTTAAAAGGGGACGAGCAGTACTTC. Translation: CARPSDRLKGDEQYF.

The CDR3 is CASSPQPLSGTDTQYF. DNA of the CDR3: TGCGCCAGCAGCCCCCAGCCGCTTTCGGGCACAGATACGCAGTATTTT. The gene calls are TRBV5-1 and TRBJ2-3; the D is unclear. Germline values: CDR1 SGHRS, CDR2 YFSETQ. V shed 4 bases and J shed 1 base, with 16 bases lying between them. The CDR3 loop spans 16 amino acids.

The chain uses TRBV5-4 and TRBJ2-1; D is ambiguous. The V end lost 7 bases, the J end lost 7 bases, and 12 bases lay between the germline ends. Germline CDR1 is SGHNT and CDR2 is YYREEE (reference sequence). CDR3 length: 12 amino acids. As DNA, the CDR3 is TGTGCCAGCGGGTTGGGGTTAAATGAGCAGTTCTTC. This codes for CASGLGLNEQFF.

The V gene is TRBV28, the J gene TRBJ2-3; D remains ambiguous. The germline V gene encodes CDR1 MDHEN and CDR2 SYDVKM. Between the trimmed V and J ends, which lost 6 bases and 5 bases, there was a span of 18 bases. There are 15 residues in the CDR3. This CDR3 reads CASRGASRWIDTQYF. CDR3 bases: TGTGCCAGCAGAGGCGCGAGTAGGTGGATAGATACGCAGTATTTT. The complete variable domain, with remaining parts taken from reference TRBV28 and TRBJ2-3, reads DVKVTQSSRYLVKRTGEKVFLECVQDMDHENMFWYRQDPGLGLRLIYFSYDVKMKEKGDIPEGYSVSREKKERFSLILESASTNQTSMYLCASRGASRWIDTQYFGPGTRLTVL.

This clone showed up just a few times. The sample contains more than one DNA sequence encoding this CDR3. The V gene is TRBV2, the J gene TRBJ1-2, with TRBD1 matching 10 bases. Germline CDR1 SNHLY, CDR2 FYNNEI. The CDR3 totals 12 residues. The junction had 0 bases not matched to a gene; V was cut back by 6 bases and J by 5 bases. The DNA for the CDR3 is TGTGCCAGCAGGGACAGGGGGTATGGCTACACCTTC. Translation gives CASRDRGYGYTF. Using reference TRBV2 and TRBJ1-2 for the parts outside the CDR3, the full variable domain is EPEVTQTPSHQVTQMGQEVILRCVPISNHLYFYWYRQILGQKVEFLVSFYNNEISEKSEIFDDQFSVERPDGSNFTLKIRSTKLEDSAMYFCASRDRGYGYTFGSGTRLTVV.

The rearrangement links TRBV30 to TRBJ1-2, with 9 positions matching TRBD1. This CDR3 region has 15 residues. V gave up 3 bases and J gave up 8 bases; unmatched junction bases: 13. CDR1 and CDR2 (germline): GTSNPN, SVGIG (reference sequence). The CDR3 spells CAWRATGQGRGGYTF. The CDR3 bases are TGTGCCTGGAGAGCCACGGGACAGGGAAGGGGAGGCTACACCTTC.

This clone was observed once. This chain uses TRBV5-4 with TRBJ2-5; D remains ambiguous. CDR1 and CDR2 (germline): SGHNT, YYREEE (reference sequence). Trimming took off 4 bases at V and 0 bases at J, with 7 bases between the two ends. The CDR3 spans 13 residues. The CDR3, as DNA: TGTGCCAGCAGCGTGAGGTACCAAGAGACCCAGTACTTC. It encodes CASSVRYQETQYF.

This chain links TRBV30 with TRBJ2-6, with a weak D call TRBD1 (5 bases). The germline V gene encodes CDR1 GTSNPN and CDR2 SVGIG (reference sequence). This CDR3 has 14 amino acids. The V end lost 1 base, the J end lost 2 bases, and 6 bases lay between the germline ends. The CDR3 spells CAWSAQAGANVLTF. The CDR3 nucleotides are TGTGCCTGGAGTGCACAGGCTGGGGCCAACGTCCTGACTTTC.

The V call is TRBV18, the J call TRBJ2-6, with no clear D. The CDR3 contains 15 residues. Looked up from germline, CDR1 is KGHSH and CDR2 is LQKENI. Between the trimmed V and J ends, which lost 3 bases and 2 bases, there was a span of 8 bases. CDR3 protein: CASSPLNPGANVLTF. The CDR3 bases are TGTGCCAGCTCACCGTTGAATCCTGGGGCCAACGTCCTGACTTTC.

The rearrangement joins TRBV7-9 to TRBJ2-1; no definite D call. The V end lost 1 base, the J end lost 8 bases, and 9 bases lay between the germline ends. The CDR3 sequence is 13 residues long. CDR1 is SEHNR, CDR2 FQNEAQ, per germline (reference sequence). The CDR3 sequence: CASSLDGPDEQFF. The DNA of the CDR3 is TGTGCCAGCAGCTTAGACGGCCCGGATGAGCAGTTCTTC.

The chain uses TRBV6-5 and TRBJ2-3; 8 nucleotides align to TRBD1. This CDR3 has 15 residues. Germline CDR1 is MNHEY and CDR2 is SVGAGI. Trimming cost V 6 bases and J 0 bases; bases outside gene matches: 5. CDR3 in DNA: TGTGCCAGCAGCCCGGACAGGGCCAGCACAGATACGCAGTATTTT. This gives the protein CASSPDRASTDTQYF.